This T cell receptor beta chain was found in a study of long-term antiretroviral therapy in people with HIV. Points on this clone: What it recognizes is unknown.

Version v3.0 of the immunoSEQ assay ran at survey level. The assay was immunoSEQ multiplex PCR, and TCRdb's table has in-frame clones only and misses some. The table has tens of thousands of clones, less than 98% seen once. The V and J ends lost 5 bases and 6 bases respectively, with 16 bases between them. The germline V gene encodes CDR1 PRHDT and CDR2 FYEKMQ (reference sequence). This CDR3 comprises 15 residues. Study-wide points: Clones with expansion before ART led the repertoire at all time points.

Sample: unsorted PBMCs, taken 6.9 years after starting antiretroviral therapy. The chain is built from TRBV13 and TRBJ2-2; D might be TRBD2 (6 bases). The TCR originated in a man under 40 with HIV. The CDR3 coding sequence is TGTGCCAGCAGCCAAGGGGCGGGGTGGTCCGGGGAGCTGTTTTTT. Residues: CASSQGAGWSGELFF. Based on the CDR3 plus reference TRBV13 and TRBJ2-2, the full variable domain is AAGVIQSPRHLIKEKRETATLKCYPIPRHDTVYWYQQGPGQDPQFLISFYEKMQSDKGSIPDRFSAQQFSDYHSELNMSSLELGDSALYFCASSQGAGWSGELFFGEGSRLTVL.